This T cell receptor beta chain originates from a study of T-cell memory formation after mild COVID-19. Study-level background: TCR clusters were mostly donor specific. Study outcomes and limitations: There were some responding clones in pre-infection memory, which suggested that cross-reactive memory had joined. Contracting CD4+ clones sat mainly in CM and EM; CD8+ in EMRA.

J gave up 9 bases and V 0 bases, and 10 bases lay outside the gene matches. This CDR3 comprises 16 residues. CDR1 and CDR2 from the germline V gene are LGHNA and YNFKEQ. The 5'RACE method, run with constant-segment primers, produced TCR alpha and TCR beta cDNA libraries (carrying sample barcodes and UMIs). From the 5' RACE reads, TCRdb called clonotypes with MiXCR, one entry per CDR3 protein. The repertoire holds hundreds of thousands of distinct CDR3 sequences, around a sixth seen once, with about a fifth in the top ten. About this clonotype: Its antigen is as yet unknown.

V gene TRBV4-2 combines with J gene TRBJ2-1; 8 bases map to TRBD2. This receptor was taken from a man between 18 and 35 years old who had mild COVID-19 (a few samples of this study predate the infection). Cell type and time point are not known. The sequenced material came from PBMCs or a T cell subset sorted from them (not recorded which). CDR3 sequence: CASSQDGAGGDGEQFF. CDR3 DNA: TGTGCCAGCAGCCAAGATGGGGCGGGGGGCGACGGTGAGCAGTTCTTC.